Below are 32 T cell receptor beta chains sequenced from a single sample in a study of immune evolution from preneoplasia to lung adenocarcinoma. Generated by immunoSEQ multiplex PCR, the TCRdb table keeps only in-frame clones and is missing some. Of over 11,000 clones listed, 80% are singletons. Sequenced input: FFPE minimally invasive lung adenocarcinoma tissue. The source of these receptors is a person aged 65 to 85 with lung adenocarcinoma.

The chain combines TRBV5-1 with TRBJ1-1; 10 nucleotides line up with TRBD1. CDR1 and CDR2 from the germline V gene are SGHRS and YFSETQ. CDR3 length equals 18 residues. Germline trimming cut 4 bases from V and 0 bases from J; bases unmatched to any gene: 12. CDR3 DNA sequence: TGCGCCAGCAGCAGGGGCGACAGGGGGCGAAACTTGAACACTGAAGCTTTCTTT. Residues: CASSRGDRGRNLNTEAFF. Full variable domain (remainder filled in from reference TRBV5-1 and TRBJ1-1): KAGVTQTPRYLIKTRGQQVTLSCSPISGHRSVSWYQQTPGQGLQFLFEYFSETQRNKGNFPGRFSGRQFSNSRSEMNVSTLELGDSALYLCASSRGDRGRNLNTEAFFGQGTRLTVV.

This chain uses TRBV2 with TRBJ2-3; maybe TRBD2 (6 bases). V lost 1 base, J lost 6 bases, and 8 bases lay in between. The CDR3 consists of 13 residues. Germline lookup yields CDR1 SNHLY and CDR2 FYNNEI. The CDR3 spells CASSEGLEDTQYF. DNA for the CDR3: TGTGCCAGCAGTGAAGGACTAGAGGATACGCAGTATTTT.

This clone was seen once. The chain couples TRBV5-1 to TRBJ2-2; 7 bases align to TRBD1. From germline, CDR1 is SGHRS and CDR2 YFSETQ. The CDR3 totals 15 residues. Unmatched junction bases numbered 4, after V lost 0 bases and J lost 5 bases. The CDR3 here is CASSLVDRETGELFF. The CDR3 DNA reads as TGCGCCAGCAGCTTGGTAGACAGGGAGACCGGGGAGCTGTTTTTT.

V is TRBV2 and J is TRBJ1-2, with a tentative D call TRBD1 (6 bases). The CDR3 contains 12 residues. V gave up 7 bases and J gave up 4 bases, with 10 bases separating them. CDR1 is SNHLY, CDR2 FYNNEI, per germline. The CDR3 protein is CASIKQGYGYTF. DNA of the CDR3: TGTGCCAGCATTAAACAGGGCTATGGCTACACCTTC. Full variable domain (rest looked up from reference TRBV2 and TRBJ1-2): EPEVTQTPSHQVTQMGQEVILRCVPISNHLYFYWYRQILGQKVEFLVSFYNNEISEKSEIFDDQFSVERPDGSNFTLKIRSTKLEDSAMYFCASIKQGYGYTFGSGTRLTVV.

The sample holds one count of this clone. The genes are TRBV12-5 and TRBJ2-1; a possible D gene is TRBD2 (6 bases). Trimming left V 0 bases short and J 0 bases short, with 12 bases between. Germline V CDR1 and CDR2: LGHNT, FRNRAP. This CDR3 is 17 amino acids long. The CDR3 DNA is TGTGCTAGTGGTTTGGTCCAAGGGCGGGACTCCTACAATGAGCAGTTCTTC. Amino acid sequence: CASGLVQGRDSYNEQFF.

The DNA for the CDR3 is TGTGCCATCAGTGAGGGGGGGGGCGGTGAGCAGTTCTTC. Its translation is CAISEGGGGEQFF. The V and J genes are TRBV10-3 and TRBJ2-1, with TRBD2 as a possible D gene (7 bases). V lost 2 bases and J 9 bases, leaving 11 bases between the germline ends. The CDR3 sequence is 13 residues long. Germline V CDR1 and CDR2: ENHRY, SYGVKD.

This clone has just one count. This sequence joins TRBV10-3 and TRBJ2-7; weak D call: TRBD1 (6 bases). This CDR3 contains 12 residues. Germline values: CDR1 ENHRY, CDR2 SYGVKD. V lost 3 bases, J lost 6 bases, and 9 bases lay in between. The CDR3 protein is CAISDTGIEQYF. In DNA, the CDR3 is TGTGCCATCAGTGATACAGGGATCGAGCAGTACTTC.

The chain couples TRBV7-9 to TRBJ2-1; TRBD2 agrees at 7 bases. The germline V gene encodes CDR1 SEHNR and CDR2 FQNEAQ (reference sequence). This CDR3 spans 14 amino acids. V was clipped by 2 bases and J by 9 bases; unmatched bases: 7. The CDR3 loop is CASSLSGKWSEQFF. In nucleotides, the CDR3 is TGTGCCAGCAGCTTAAGCGGGAAATGGAGTGAGCAGTTCTTC.

The DNA of the CDR3 is TGTGCCAGCAGCTTAGTTGCAGGGGGGTATGGCTACACCTTC. Translated: CASSLVAGGYGYTF. V usage is TRBV11-3 and J usage is TRBJ1-2; 7 bases line up with TRBD1. The CDR3 is 14 amino acids. Germline V gene lookup returns CDR1 SGHNT and CDR2 YENEEA. V lost 1 base and J lost 5; bases outside the gene matches: 4.

The gene calls are TRBV19 and TRBJ2-7; perhaps TRBD1 as D (5 bases). CDR1 and CDR2 from the germline V gene are LNHDA and SQIVND (reference sequence). Trimming removed 4 bases from V and 1 base from J, with 14 bases in between. The CDR3 runs 15 residues. CDR3 region: CASSKNRQLSYEQYF. The CDR3 nucleotides are TGTGCCAGTAGTAAAAATAGACAGCTTTCCTACGAGCAGTACTTC.

V usage is TRBV4-1 and J usage is TRBJ2-7; D remains unclear. Germline V gene lookup returns CDR1 MGHRA and CDR2 YSYEKL. Trimming left V 0 bases short and J 4 bases short, with 16 bases between. The CDR3 covers 16 residues. The CDR3 DNA follows: TGCGCCAGCAGCCAAGACGTTGCAGTTAAAATTTACGAGCAGTACTTC. Encoded protein: CASSQDVAVKIYEQYF.

The gene calls are TRBV7-9 and TRBJ1-2; 9 nucleotides agree with TRBD1. Per germline, CDR1 SEHNR and CDR2 FQNEAQ (reference sequence). J lost 4 bases, V lost 5 bases, and 14 bases had no gene match. This CDR3 contains 17 residues. CDR3 region: CASSGVQQGARFYGYTF. The CDR3 bases are TGTGCCAGCAGCGGAGTCCAACAGGGGGCTAGGTTCTATGGCTACACCTTC.

The gene calls are TRBV7-2 and TRBJ1-3; D is perhaps TRBD1 (5 bases). Per germline, CDR1 SGHTA and CDR2 FQGNSA. The V and J ends lost 4 bases and 0 bases respectively, with 10 bases between them. The CDR3 length is 15 residues. DNA of the CDR3: TGTGCCAGCAGCTCAGGGTTTCTCTCTGGAAACACCATATATTTT. Translation: CASSSGFLSGNTIYF.

This sequence joins TRBV27 and TRBJ1-1, with a tentative D call TRBD1 (6 bases). CDR3 length: 15 residues. The V end was cut by 6 bases, the J end by 0 bases, with 14 bases between. Germline assignment: CDR1 MNHEY and CDR2 SMNVEV (reference sequence). CDR3 in DNA: TGTGCCAGCAGGATACAGGGTACAATGAACACTGAAGCTTTCTTT. Translation gives CASRIQGTMNTEAFF.

The V and J genes are TRBV19 and TRBJ2-6; D unresolved. This CDR3 contains 15 residues. Trimming pared 5 bases from V and 0 bases from J, leaving 8 bases between. Germline V CDR1 and CDR2: LNHDA, SQIVND (reference sequence). Here the CDR3 reads CASSLKNSGANVLTF. The DNA of the CDR3 is TGTGCCAGTAGTCTTAAGAACTCTGGGGCCAACGTCCTGACTTTC. The full variable domain, in which reference TRBV19 and TRBJ2-6 provide the parts outside the CDR3, is DGGITQSPKYLFRKEGQNVTLSCEQNLNHDAMYWYRQDPGQGLRLIYYSQIVNDFQKGDIAEGYSVSREKKESFPLTVTSAQKNPTAFYLCASSLKNSGANVLTFGAGSRLTVL.

The V call is TRBV9, the J call TRBJ1-1; perhaps TRBD1 as D (6 bases). Germline loops: CDR1 SGDLS, CDR2 YYNGEE. Trimming shortened V by 0 bases and J by 6 bases, and 18 bases separated the two germline ends. The CDR3 runs to 16 residues. The CDR3 DNA reads as TGTGCCAGCAGCGTAGGGGTATCGGGGGGCAAGGCTGAAGCTTTCTTT. It encodes CASSVGVSGGKAEAFF. The complete variable domain, with remaining parts taken from reference TRBV9 and TRBJ1-1, reads DSGVTQTPKHLITATGQRVTLRCSPRSGDLSVYWYQQSLDQGLQFLIQYYNGEERAKGNILERFSAQQFPDLHSELNLSSLELGDSALYFCASSVGVSGGKAEAFFGQGTRLTVV.

V and J are TRBV7-2 and TRBJ2-5; 8 bases agree with TRBD1. Germline V gene lookup returns CDR1 SGHTA and CDR2 FQGNSA. The V segment lost 6 bases and the J segment 1 base; nucleotides outside the gene matches: 7. CDR3 length: 15 residues. This chain's CDR3 is CASSRTGQTQETQYF. In DNA form, the CDR3 reads TGTGCCAGCAGTCGGACAGGGCAGACCCAAGAGACCCAGTACTTC.

The chain combines TRBV7-3 with TRBJ2-7; TRBD2 matches 13 bases. V gave up 5 bases and J gave up 3 bases; unmatched junction bases: 4. This CDR3 is built from 15 residues. Germline V gene data show CDR1 as SGHTA and CDR2 as FQGTGA. The chain's CDR3 is CASSLGLAGVYEQYF. CDR3 DNA sequence: TGTGCCAGCAGCCTAGGACTAGCGGGGGTCTACGAGCAGTACTTC.

The chain joins TRBV6-5 to TRBJ2-2, with 12 bases lining up with TRBD1. The CDR3 sequence is 14 residues long. Germline loops: CDR1 MNHEY, CDR2 SVGAGI. Germline trimming cut 5 bases from V and 16 bases from J; bases unmatched to any gene: 11. CDR3 sequence: CASSRLTGTGGRFF. Here the CDR3 DNA reads TGTGCCAGCAGTCGACTCACCGGGACAGGGGGCAGGTTTTTT.

The V and J genes are TRBV2 and TRBJ1-6, with D hard to call. This CDR3 region has 15 residues. Trimming removed 5 bases from V and 2 bases from J, with 10 bases in between. Germline CDR1 and CDR2: SNHLY and FYNNEI. The CDR3 DNA follows: TGTGCCAGCAGTCCTCAGCAAACCTATAATTCACCCCTCCACTTT. Its protein is CASSPQQTYNSPLHF. Looking up the rest from reference TRBV2 and TRBJ1-6 gives the full variable domain: EPEVTQTPSHQVTQMGQEVILRCVPISNHLYFYWYRQILGQKVEFLVSFYNNEISEKSEIFDDQFSVERPDGSNFTLKIRSTKLEDSAMYFCASSPQQTYNSPLHFGNGTRLTVT.

V is TRBV11-2 and J is TRBJ2-7; D possibly uses TRBD1 or TRBD2 (5 bases each). The CDR3 spans 13 residues. The germline CDR1 and CDR2 sequences are SGHAT and FQNNGV. V lost 5 bases and J lost 2, with 10 bases in between. In DNA, the CDR3 is TGTGCCAGCAGCCGGGACCGGCCCTACGAGCAGTACTTC. It encodes CASSRDRPYEQYF.

The chain couples TRBV29-1 to TRBJ1-1, with 7 positions matching TRBD1. There are 11 residues in the CDR3. With V trimmed by 4 bases and J by 9 bases, 5 bases remained unmatched. In germline, CDR1 is SQVTM, CDR2 ANQGSEA. This chain's CDR3 is CSVGGGQKAFF. Written as DNA, the CDR3 is TGCAGCGTTGGGGGGGGACAGAAAGCTTTCTTT.

The chain is built from TRBV4-1 and TRBJ1-1; D call uncertain. This CDR3 comprises 14 residues. The germline gives CDR1 MGHRA, CDR2 YSYEKL. The V end lost 0 bases, the J end lost 6 bases, and 11 bases lay between the germline ends. For the CDR3, the DNA is TGCGCCAGCAGCCAAGAATGGGGTAAGGCTGAAGCTTTCTTT. Amino acid sequence: CASSQEWGKAEAFF.

This clone was picked up a small number of times. The V call is TRBV13, the J call TRBJ1-2; 9 bases are shared with TRBD1. Germline values: CDR1 PRHDT, CDR2 FYEKMQ (reference sequence). J was trimmed by 4 bases and V by 2 bases; bases with no gene match: 5. This CDR3 is 15 amino acids long. Here the CDR3 reads CASSLFMDRGYGYTF. For the CDR3, the DNA is TGTGCCAGCAGCTTATTCATGGACAGGGGCTATGGCTACACCTTC.

The V call is TRBV11-2, the J call TRBJ1-2; 8 nucleotides match TRBD1. The V gene's germline CDR1 is SGHAT and CDR2 FQNNGV. The CDR3 totals 14 residues. V was clipped by 5 bases and J by 6 bases; unmatched bases: 8. The CDR3 sequence: CASSHNGQGNGYTF. The CDR3 DNA is TGTGCCAGCAGCCACAATGGACAGGGTAATGGCTACACCTTC.

The chain combines TRBV5-1 with TRBJ1-1; tentative D call: TRBD1 (6 bases). The CDR3 consists of 15 residues. Germline loops: CDR1 SGHRS, CDR2 YFSETQ. Trimming shortened V by 0 bases and J by 1 base, and 10 bases separated the two germline ends. This CDR3 is CASSLEPGANTEAFF. The CDR3 DNA reads as TGCGCCAGCAGCTTGGAACCGGGGGCGAACACTGAAGCTTTCTTT.

This clone was seen just once. The V gene is TRBV29-1, the J gene TRBJ1-1, with D hard to call. Germline V gene data show CDR1 as SQVTM and CDR2 as ANQGSEA. This CDR3 comprises 13 residues. Trimming stripped 3 bases from V and 0 bases from J, with 8 bases between. As DNA, the CDR3 is TGCAGCGTTGAGTATGGGATGAACACTGAAGCTTTCTTT. Translated: CSVEYGMNTEAFF.

This chain uses TRBV28 with TRBJ2-7, with D perhaps matching TRBD1 (5 bases). CDR1 is MDHEN and CDR2 is SYDVKM in the germline V gene. CDR3 length: 12 amino acids. V dropped 7 bases and J dropped 1 base, with 8 bases sitting between them. CDR3 DNA: TGTGCCAGCACCCGACAGTCCTACGAGCAGTACTTC. Its protein product is CASTRQSYEQYF.

The V gene is TRBV14, the J gene TRBJ2-1; a possible D gene is TRBD2 (5 bases). CDR3 size: 15 residues. V was shortened by 4 bases and J by 7 bases, with 17 bases between the two germline ends. Germline CDR1 and CDR2: SGHDN and FVKESK. The CDR3 sequence: CASSPDLLPGNEQFF. CDR3 DNA sequence: TGTGCCAGCAGCCCGGACCTACTCCCGGGAAATGAGCAGTTCTTC. Supplemented by reference TRBV14 and TRBJ2-1, the full variable domain reads EAGVTQFPSHSVIEKGQTVTLRCDPISGHDNLYWYRRVMGKEIKFLLHFVKESKQDESGMPNNRFLAERTGGTYSTLKVQPAELEDSGVYFCASSPDLLPGNEQFFGPGTRLTVL.

This sequence joins TRBV30 and TRBJ1-1, with D perhaps matching TRBD1 (5 bases). V dropped 4 bases and J dropped 2 bases, with 8 bases sitting between them. The CDR3 is made up of 12 amino acids. The germline gives CDR1 GTSNPN, CDR2 SVGIG (reference sequence). The CDR3 sequence: CAWIRDNTEAFF. The DNA for the CDR3 is TGTGCCTGGATCCGGGACAACACTGAAGCTTTCTTT. Full variable domain (outside the CDR3, taken from reference TRBV30 and TRBJ1-1): SQTIHQWPATLVQPVGSPLSLECTVEGTSNPNLYWYRQAAGRGLQLLFYSVGIGQISSEVPQNLSASRPQDRQFILSSKKLLLSDSGFYLCAWIRDNTEAFFGQGTRLTVV.

The chain recombines TRBV18 with TRBJ1-1; D call uncertain. Between the trimmed V and J ends, which lost 1 base and 0 bases, there was a span of 3 bases. This CDR3 spans 13 amino acids. CDR1 is KGHSH, CDR2 LQKENI, per germline. This CDR3 is CASSPLVNTEAFF. The CDR3 DNA reads TGTGCCAGCTCACCACTAGTGAACACTGAAGCTTTCTTT.

The genes are TRBV5-6 and TRBJ2-7; 7 bases fit TRBD1. Germline values: CDR1 SGHDT, CDR2 YYEEEE. The junction had 6 bases not matched to a gene; V was cut back by 4 bases and J by 2 bases. This CDR3 region has 14 residues. This CDR3 reads CASSLTGFPYEQYF. DNA of the CDR3: TGTGCCAGCAGCCTGACAGGGTTCCCCTACGAGCAGTACTTC.